The entry below describes one T cell receptor (beta chain). Its antigen is unidentified. This specimen comes from a study of OX40 agonist ivuxolimab in advanced cancers. Using immunoSEQ multiplex PCR, the repertoire was profiled, and TCRdb retains in-frame clones only, with some absent. This sample yields about 45,000 clones, of which around 92% are seen a single time; about a sixth belongs to the top ten. Study-level points and caveats: Partial responders at 0.1-3.0 mg/kg showed near-lowest clonal expansion. Undetermined was the antigen specificity of the expanded peripheral T cells. Some nonresponders likewise displayed low normalized T-cell clonal expansion.

The V gene lost 2 bases and the J gene lost 5 bases, with 21 bases spanning the gap. In germline, CDR1 is SGHAT, CDR2 FQNNGV. The CDR3 is made up of 18 amino acids. The TCR was taken from an adult with an advanced solid tumor such as melanoma, head and neck, liver or kidney cancer. The chain recombines TRBV11-2 with TRBJ2-2, with D perhaps TRBD1 (5 bases). The material was CD4+ or CD8+ T cells sorted from blood, obtained in a trial of the OX40 agonist ivuxolimab. The CDR3: CASSLFRFQGAVTGELFF. The CDR3, as DNA: TGTGCCAGCAGCTTATTCCGCTTCCAGGGTGCCGTAACCGGGGAGCTGTTTTTT. Looking up the rest from reference TRBV11-2 and TRBJ2-2 gives the full variable domain: EAGVAQSPRYKIIEKRQSVAFWCNPISGHATLYWYQQILGQGPKLLIQFQNNGVVDDSQLPKDRFSAERLKGVDSTLKIQPAKLEDSAVYLCASSLFRFQGAVTGELFFGEGSRLTVL.